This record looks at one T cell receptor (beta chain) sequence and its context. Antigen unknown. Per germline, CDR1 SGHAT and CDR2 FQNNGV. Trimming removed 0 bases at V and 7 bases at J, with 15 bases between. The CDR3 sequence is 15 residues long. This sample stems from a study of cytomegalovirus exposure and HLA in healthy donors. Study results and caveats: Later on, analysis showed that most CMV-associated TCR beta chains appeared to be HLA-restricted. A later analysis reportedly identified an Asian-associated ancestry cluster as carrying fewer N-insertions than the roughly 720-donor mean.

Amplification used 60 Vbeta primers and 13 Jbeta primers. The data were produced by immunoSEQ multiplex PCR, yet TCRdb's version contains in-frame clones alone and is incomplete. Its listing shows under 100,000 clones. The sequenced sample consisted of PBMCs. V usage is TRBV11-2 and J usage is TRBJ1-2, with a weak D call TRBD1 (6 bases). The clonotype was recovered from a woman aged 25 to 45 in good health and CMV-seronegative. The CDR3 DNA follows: TGTGCCAGCAGCTTAGAAGGGGTCAGGGGCTCTGGCTACACCTTC. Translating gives CASSLEGVRGSGYTF.